Sequencing of this TCR beta chain was carried out in a study of cytomegalovirus exposure and HLA in healthy donors. The PCR employed 60 Vbeta primers together with 13 Jbeta primers. Profiling relied on immunoSEQ multiplex PCR, and the TCRdb table lists in-frame clones only, not all of them. The data show roughly 170,000 clones, 80% seen once. This clone was detected once. Its antigen is not known. Findings and caveats of the study: There were several of the most significant clusters that appeared linked to common viral pathogens in a later analysis.

Sequenced: PBMCs. The receptor was isolated from a woman between 50 and 59 years old in good health and CMV-seropositive.

The CDR3 DNA sequence: TGCGCCAGCAGCTTTACGGTGACCGGGGAGCTGTTTTTT. As protein: CASSFTVTGELFF. This chain uses TRBV5-1 with TRBJ2-2; D uncertain. The V and J ends lost 2 bases and 5 bases respectively, with 7 bases between them. CDR3 length: 13 amino acids. Looked up from germline, CDR1 is SGHRS and CDR2 is YFSETQ.